These T cell receptor beta chains were read from a single sample in a study of human T cells and chemical hapten exposure. TCRdb used MiXCR to reprocess the RACE reads, holding one entry per CDR3 protein. The data show 75,000 to 90,000 distinct CDR3 sequences, with 10% seen just once and around 5% held by the top ten. The sequences come from whole blood, collected in connection with sensitization to the hapten diphenylcyclopropenone (DPC). Receptors originate from a woman between 45 and 60 years old with alopecia areata. Some clones in this sample may be carry-over from other donors' samples. The CDR3 runs from the conserved cysteine through the conserved F or W. The D gene is left open where the match is weak.

D: NA; V: TRBV13; CDR3: CASSLVQAGTQYF
D: NA; V: TRBV20-1; CDR3: CSARGRRDSYEQYF
D: NA; V: TRBV7-6; CDR3: CASTPQGGGTEAFF
D: NA; V: TRBV2; CDR3: CASSEARLGDNEQFF
D: NA; V: TRBV18; CDR3: CASSPTQGSNQPQHF
D: TRBD2; V: TRBV20-1; CDR3: CSASTSGRGETQYF
D: TRBD1; V: TRBV7-6; CDR3: CASSFGQGENQPQHF
D: NA; V: TRBV28; CDR3: CASRSTGNSYTF
D: TRBD2; V: TRBV7-8; CDR3: CASSLTGLAGLETQYF
D: NA; V: TRBV27; CDR3: CASSIRDGSYEQYF
D: NA; V: TRBV12-3/TRBV12-4; CDR3: CASSLEGSGSGANVLTF